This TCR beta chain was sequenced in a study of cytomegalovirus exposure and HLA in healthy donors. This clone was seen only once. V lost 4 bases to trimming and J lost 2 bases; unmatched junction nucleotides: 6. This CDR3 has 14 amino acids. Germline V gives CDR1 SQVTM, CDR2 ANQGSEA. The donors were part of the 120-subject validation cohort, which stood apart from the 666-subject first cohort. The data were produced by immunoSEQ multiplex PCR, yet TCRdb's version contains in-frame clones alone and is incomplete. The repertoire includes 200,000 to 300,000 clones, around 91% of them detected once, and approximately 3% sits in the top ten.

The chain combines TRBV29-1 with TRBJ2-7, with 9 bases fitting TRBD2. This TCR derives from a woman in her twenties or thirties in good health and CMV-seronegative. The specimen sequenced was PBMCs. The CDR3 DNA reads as TGCAGCGTTGTGGGAGCGGGAGGAACCTACGAGCAGTACTTC. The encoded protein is CSVVGAGGTYEQYF.